Each of the 20 T cell receptor beta chains below was sequenced from the same sample in a study of shared clonotypes between healthy human individuals (dated by TCRdb to the early 2020s). Library preparation used the immunoSEQ multiplex PCR assay. Imported from immuneACCESS, the table was reduced by TCRdb to in-frame sequences with V and J called. These copies leave out some clones; in studies compared against another copy, an unresolved V gene accounts for under half, and the cause of the remainder is not known. In all, the sample holds some 1,400,000 clones, and around 95% of those were seen once. Clones ranked in the top ten supply more than 0.9% of the sample. Material: naive CD4+ T cells sorted from blood. The cell subset or site label, read with the paper, signifies: CD45RA+ positively selected. The source of these receptors is a man aged 30 to 45 in good health.

This clone has only one observation. The chain recombines TRBV5-1 with TRBJ2-4; TRBD1 aligns across 8 bases. The CDR3 runs to 17 residues. Germline CDR1 is SGHRS and CDR2 is YFSETQ. The ends lost 0 bases at V and 0 bases at J; junction bases unmatched: 5. CDR3 region: CASSLVPTGVAKNIQYF. The CDR3 DNA is TGCGCCAGCAGCTTGGTCCCGACAGGGGTAGCCAAAAACATTCAGTACTTC.

The V call is TRBV10-3, the J call TRBJ1-2; weak D call: TRBD1 (6 bases). There are 15 residues in the CDR3. Germline-derived CDR1 and CDR2 are ENHRY and SYGVKD. Trimming shortened V by 6 bases and J by 4 bases, and 18 bases separated the two germline ends. CDR3 residues: CAIREDSAFSYGYTF. As DNA, the CDR3 is TGTGCCATCAGGGAGGACAGCGCCTTCTCCTATGGCTACACCTTC.

This chain links TRBV11-2 with TRBJ2-2, with D perhaps matching TRBD1 or TRBD2 (6 bases each). Trimming removed 4 bases from V and 6 bases from J, with 15 bases in between. Germline CDR1 reads SGHAT; CDR2 reads FQNNGV. There are 15 residues in the CDR3. The chain's CDR3 is CASSSRVGGPGELFF. CDR3 nucleotides: TGTGCCAGCAGCTCCAGAGTAGGGGGGCCCGGGGAGCTGTTTTTT.

This chain links TRBV7-6 with TRBJ2-3; TRBD2 might be the D (6 bases). Trimming took 4 bases from V and 6 from J, leaving 11 bases between them. Germline CDR1 reads SGHVS; CDR2 reads FNYEAQ. The CDR3 consists of 13 residues. In nucleotides, the CDR3 is TGTGCCAGCAGCTCGACTAGGGTGGATACGCAGTATTTT. The encoded protein is CASSSTRVDTQYF.

This rearrangement joins TRBV2 to TRBJ2-5; D gene ambiguous. The germline gives CDR1 SNHLY, CDR2 FYNNEI. The V end lost 7 bases, the J end lost 9 bases, and 15 bases lay between the germline ends. The CDR3 contains 12 residues. CDR3 sequence reads: CASKVLYGSQYF. CDR3 coding DNA: TGTGCCAGCAAAGTTTTGTACGGGTCCCAGTACTTC.

This chain links TRBV5-1 with TRBJ2-3; D is unclear. The V and J ends lost 1 base and 0 bases respectively, with 12 bases between them. There are 16 residues in the CDR3. The germline CDR1 and CDR2 sequences are SGHRS and YFSETQ. The CDR3 region is CASSLLNTRSTDTQYF. The CDR3 DNA reads as TGCGCCAGCAGCTTGCTCAATACGAGGAGCACAGATACGCAGTATTTT.

This chain links TRBV5-6 with TRBJ2-2, with no clear D. This CDR3 has 16 amino acids. Germline V gives CDR1 SGHDT, CDR2 YYEEEE. The V gene lost 4 bases and the J gene lost 4 bases, with 17 bases spanning the gap. The CDR3 is CASSPPRKLGTGELFF. The CDR3 DNA is TGTGCCAGCAGCCCTCCACGTAAGCTTGGCACCGGGGAGCTGTTTTTT.

The chain has TRBV28 and TRBJ1-1; D may be TRBD1 (6 bases). CDR1 MDHEN and CDR2 SYDVKM come from the germline V gene. V was pared by 5 bases and J by 5 bases, with 9 bases between. CDR3 length: 12 amino acids. This CDR3 reads CASSGRGTEAFF. The CDR3 coding sequence is TGTGCCAGCAGTGGGAGGGGGACTGAAGCTTTCTTT.

The rearrangement uses TRBV27 and TRBJ2-7; 8 bases match TRBD2. V dropped 4 bases and J dropped 2; count of bases not matched to a gene: 10. The CDR3 has 16 residues. Per the germline V gene, CDR1 is MNHEY and CDR2 is SMNVEV (reference sequence). The CDR3 nucleotides are TGTGCCAGCAGTTCCCCCCGGACTAGCAGAACCTACGAGCAGTACTTC. It is translated as CASSSPRTSRTYEQYF.

The chain combines TRBV19 with TRBJ1-1, with a possible D match to TRBD1 (6 bases). V was cut by 5 bases and J by 7 bases, with 14 bases left in between. CDR3 length: 13 residues. In germline, CDR1 is LNHDA, CDR2 SQIVND (reference sequence). DNA for the CDR3: TGTGCCAGTAGTCTACTAACAGGGAGTGAAGCTTTCTTT. Protein product: CASSLLTGSEAFF. The whole variable domain, filled in from reference TRBV19 and TRBJ1-1, reads DGGITQSPKYLFRKEGQNVTLSCEQNLNHDAMYWYRQDPGQGLRLIYYSQIVNDFQKGDIAEGYSVSREKKESFPLTVTSAQKNPTAFYLCASSLLTGSEAFFGQGTRLTVV.

Here the CDR3 DNA reads TGCGCCAGCAGCCAAAACGAGCCAAACCGGGACAGCCGACAGAGCAATCAGCCCCAGCATTTT. As protein: CASSQNEPNRDSRQSNQPQHF. The rearrangement joins TRBV4-1 to TRBJ1-5; 7 bases align to TRBD1. Germline values: CDR1 MGHRA, CDR2 YSYEKL. The trim removed 2 bases at V and 1 base at J, leaving 20 bases unmatched. The CDR3 has 21 residues.

This clone appeared once. Other DNA sequences within the sample encode an identical CDR3. The gene calls are TRBV2 and TRBJ2-5; TRBD1 agrees at 7 bases. With V trimmed by 7 bases and J by 2 bases, 4 bases remained unmatched. Germline CDR1 reads SNHLY; CDR2 reads FYNNEI. The CDR3 runs to 13 residues. The CDR3 sequence is CASTRDRQETQYF. DNA of the CDR3: TGTGCCAGCACCCGGGACAGACAAGAGACCCAGTACTTC.

The V call is TRBV28, the J call TRBJ1-4; weak D call: TRBD1 (6 bases). Per germline, CDR1 MDHEN and CDR2 SYDVKM. V shed 5 bases and J shed 3 bases, with 13 bases lying between them. This CDR3 has 15 amino acids. The CDR3 sequence: CASSPDRTPNEKLFF. As DNA, the CDR3 is TGTGCCAGCAGTCCCGACAGGACTCCTAATGAAAAACTGTTTTTT.

The V and J genes are TRBV2 and TRBJ1-5; 11 nucleotides match TRBD1. The CDR3 totals 16 residues. Germline assignment: CDR1 SNHLY and CDR2 FYNNEI. The J segment lost 7 bases and the V segment lost 2 bases, leaving 7 bases of the junction unmatched. CDR3 DNA sequence: TGTGCCAGCAGTGAATCACGGGGACAGGGGGACCAGCCCCAGCATTTT. Protein product: CASSESRGQGDQPQHF.

This clone was detected once. The CDR3 nucleotides read TGTGCCAGCAGCTTGTTTTCGGGACAGAGCAATGAAAAACTGTTTTTT. Translating it yields CASSLFSGQSNEKLFF. V is TRBV5-8 and J is TRBJ1-4, with TRBD1 matching over 7 bases. Germline values: CDR1 SGHTS, CDR2 YDEGEE. Trimming cost V 1 base and J 5 bases; bases outside gene matches: 8. This CDR3 spans 16 amino acids.

The V gene is TRBV5-1, the J gene TRBJ2-5; a weak D match, TRBD2 (7 bases). CDR3 length: 15 amino acids. Trimming removed 4 bases from V and 2 bases from J, with 15 bases in between. CDR1 and CDR2 from the germline V gene are SGHRS and YFSETQ. Written as DNA, the CDR3 is TGCGCCAGCAGCCCGTGGGGGGGGCGACAAGAGACCCAGTACTTC. Its protein product is CASSPWGGRQETQYF. The complete variable domain, with remaining parts taken from reference TRBV5-1 and TRBJ2-5, reads KAGVTQTPRYLIKTRGQQVTLSCSPISGHRSVSWYQQTPGQGLQFLFEYFSETQRNKGNFPGRFSGRQFSNSRSEMNVSTLELGDSALYLCASSPWGGRQETQYFGPGTRLLVL.

The sample holds one count of this clone. The J gene is TRBJ2-7, the V gene TRBV18; D remains unclear. This CDR3 is built from 13 residues. The V and J ends lost 0 bases and 5 bases respectively, with 8 bases between them. Germline V CDR1 and CDR2: KGHSH, LQKENI. Written as DNA, the CDR3 is TGTGCCAGCTCACCACCCGAAGTTGACGAGCAGTACTTC. Translated, it gives CASSPPEVDEQYF. Full variable domain (outside the CDR3, taken from reference TRBV18 and TRBJ2-7): NAGVMQNPRHLVRRRGQEARLRCSPMKGHSHVYWYRQLPEEGLKFMVYLQKENIIDESGMPKERFSAEFPKEGPSILRIQQVVRGDSAAYFCASSPPEVDEQYFGPGTRLTVT.

The chain combines TRBV5-4 with TRBJ2-7; 11 nucleotides align to TRBD1. Germline-derived CDR1 and CDR2 are SGHNT and YYREEE (reference sequence). This CDR3 is 14 amino acids long. The V gene end was trimmed by 0 bases and the J gene end by 6 bases; junction bases not matched to a gene: 2. The CDR3 coding sequence is TGTGCCAGCAGCTTGGCGGGGACAGGGGGCGAGCAGTACTTC. Its protein is CASSLAGTGGEQYF.

Here the CDR3 reads CASSLASRYNEQFF. CDR3 nucleotide sequence: TGTGCCAGCAGCTTAGCGTCTCGTTACAATGAGCAGTTCTTC. The rearrangement links TRBV11-2 to TRBJ2-1; D is unclear. Germline V gene data show CDR1 as SGHAT and CDR2 as FQNNGV. Trimming shortened V by 1 base and J by 4 bases, and 8 bases separated the two germline ends. The CDR3 loop spans 14 amino acids.

The chain joins TRBV7-3 to TRBJ1-2, with a weak D call TRBD1 (5 bases). Trimming stripped 4 bases from V and 4 bases from J, with 19 bases between. The germline gives CDR1 SGHTA, CDR2 FQGTGA. This CDR3 has 16 residues. The chain's CDR3 is CASSSGGQPGLYGYTF. The CDR3 DNA reads as TGTGCCAGCAGCTCCGGAGGACAACCGGGACTCTATGGCTACACCTTC.